This T cell receptor beta chain was sequenced in a study of glioma-infiltrating T cells. TCR alpha and beta CDR3 regions were amplified from RNA using iRepertoire nested multiplex PCR. Each CDR3 protein gets one entry after TCRdb re-called the multiplex PCR reads with MiXCR. The profile shows around 190,000 distinct CDR3 sequences, around 40% of them singletons. This clonotype was seen repeatedly, ten times or more. An end of the junction does not agree with germline; a read error may underlie this. The CDR3 contains 14 residues. CDR1 and CDR2 (germline): MNHNS, SASEGT. The chain is built from TRBV6-1 and TRBJ2-7; 7 bases line up with TRBD1. The sequence came from a human donor with low-grade glioma or glioblastoma, undergoing nonglioma brain surgery, or in good health (not recorded which). Sequencing was carried out using glioma tissue, nonneoplastic brain tissue, or PBMCs (not recorded which). Here the CDR3 reads CASSEGTARDEQYF. CDR3 in DNA: TGTGCCAGCAGCGAAGGGACAGCGAGGGACGAGCAGTACTTC.